Here is one T cell receptor beta chain with its context. The library came from three nested PCR rounds adapted from ARM-PCR protocols. TCRdb reprocessed the multiplex PCR reads via MiXCR and lists one record per CDR3 protein. The sample includes fewer than 80,000 distinct CDR3 sequences, approximately 71% of them seen just once. The entry originates in a study of tumor and adjacent non-tumor tissue in lung cancer. The CDR3 extends over 17 amino acids. Germline-derived CDR1 and CDR2 are MDHEN and SYDVKM. V was cut by 3 bases and J by 8 bases, with 23 bases left in between. No cell sorting was done before RNA was extracted from the tissue.

Sample: lung tumor tissue. This TCR was sampled from a woman between 70 and 85 years old with non-small cell lung cancer. This sequence joins TRBV28 and TRBJ2-1; D might be TRBD1 or TRBD2, each matching 7 bases. The CDR3 here is CASSFWGGQNRGHEQFF. In DNA, the CDR3 is TGTGCCAGCAGTTTCTGGGGGGGACAAAACAGGGGCCATGAGCAGTTCTTC.